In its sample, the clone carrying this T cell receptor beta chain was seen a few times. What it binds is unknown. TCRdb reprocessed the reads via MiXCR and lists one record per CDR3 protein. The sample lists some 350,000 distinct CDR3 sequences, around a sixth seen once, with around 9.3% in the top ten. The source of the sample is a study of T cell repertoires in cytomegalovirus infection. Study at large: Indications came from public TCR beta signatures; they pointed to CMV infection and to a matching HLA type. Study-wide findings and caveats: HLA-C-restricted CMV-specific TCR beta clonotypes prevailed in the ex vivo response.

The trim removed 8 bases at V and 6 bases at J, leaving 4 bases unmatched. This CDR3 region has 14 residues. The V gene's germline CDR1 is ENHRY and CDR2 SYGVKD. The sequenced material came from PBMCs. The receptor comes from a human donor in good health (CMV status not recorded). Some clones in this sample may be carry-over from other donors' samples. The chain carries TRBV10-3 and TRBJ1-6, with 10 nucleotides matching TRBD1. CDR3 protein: CAIGRDRGNSPLHF. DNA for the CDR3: TGTGCCATCGGGAGGGACAGGGGTAATTCACCCCTCCACTTT.